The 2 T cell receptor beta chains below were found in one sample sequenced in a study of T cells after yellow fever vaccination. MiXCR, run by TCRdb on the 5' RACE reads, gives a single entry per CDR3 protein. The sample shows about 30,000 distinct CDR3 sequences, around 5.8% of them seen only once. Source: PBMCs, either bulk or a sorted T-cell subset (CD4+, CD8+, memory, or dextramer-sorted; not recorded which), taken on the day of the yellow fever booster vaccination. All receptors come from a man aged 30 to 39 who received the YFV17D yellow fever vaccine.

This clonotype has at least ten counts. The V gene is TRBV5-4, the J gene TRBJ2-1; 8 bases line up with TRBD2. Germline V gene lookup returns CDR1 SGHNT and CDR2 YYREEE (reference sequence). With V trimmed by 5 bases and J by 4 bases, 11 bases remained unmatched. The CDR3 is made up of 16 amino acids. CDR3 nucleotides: TGTGCCAGCAGTTGGGGACGGGAGGGAGGTTACAATGAGCAGTTCTTC. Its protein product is CASSWGREGGYNEQFF.

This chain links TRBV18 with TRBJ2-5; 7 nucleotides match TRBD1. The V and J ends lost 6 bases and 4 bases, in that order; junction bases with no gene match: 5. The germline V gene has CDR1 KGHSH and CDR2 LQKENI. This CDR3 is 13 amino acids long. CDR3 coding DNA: TGTGCCAGCTCCCAGGGGGTTGGAGAGACCCAGTACTTC. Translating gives CASSQGVGETQYF.